Shown below are 32 T cell receptor beta chains from a single sample sequenced in a study of cytomegalovirus exposure and HLA in healthy donors. The PCR was carried out with 60 Vbeta primers and 13 Jbeta primers. TCRdb's table, derived via immunoSEQ multiplex PCR, lists solely in-frame clones and lacks some. The sample has tens of thousands of clones, around 80% seen once. The material sequenced was PBMCs. These receptors all come from a young man in good health and CMV-seropositive.

This chain connects TRBV6-6 to TRBJ2-3; 13 bases line up with TRBD2. CDR3 length: 15 residues. Germline CDR1 MNHNY, CDR2 SVGAGI (reference sequence). V lost 5 bases and J lost 6; bases outside the gene matches: 5. CDR3 sequence reads: CASSPTSGGVDTQYF. Here the CDR3 DNA reads TGTGCCAGCAGTCCCACTAGCGGGGGGGTGGATACGCAGTATTTT.

There are a few counts of this clone. V is TRBV12-2 and J is TRBJ1-5. TRBV12-2 is assigned pseudogene status. The CDR3 spans 15 residues. The CDR3, as DNA: TGTGCAAGTCGCCCCCCCGGGGGGGACAATCAGCCCCAGCATTTT. Translating gives CASRPPGGDNQPQHF.

CDR3 sequence reads: CACSGESYEQYF. The CDR3 bases are TGTGCCTGTTCAGGGGAATCCTACGAGCAGTACTTC. The V call is TRBV30, the J call TRBJ2-7, with D perhaps matching TRBD1 (6 bases). Deletions cut 6 bases from V and 1 base from J, with 10 bases between. Germline-derived CDR1 and CDR2 are GTSNPN and SVGIG (reference sequence). CDR3 length equals 12 residues.

The J gene is TRBJ1-5, the V gene TRBV29-1, with D tentatively TRBD1 (5 bases). Germline loops: CDR1 SQVTM, CDR2 ANQGSEA. The CDR3 extends over 14 amino acids. Trimming shortened V by 3 bases and J by 3 bases, and 12 bases separated the two germline ends. CDR3 nucleotide sequence: TGCAGCGTTGAGGGCCAGGGCTACAATCAGCCCCAGCATTTT. This codes for CSVEGQGYNQPQHF.

In this sample, this clone turned up a few times. The rearrangement joins TRBV5-8 to TRBJ2-1; the D gene is possibly TRBD1 (5 bases). Trimming left V 3 bases short and J 4 bases short, with 26 bases between. Germline V lookup: CDR1 SGHTS, CDR2 YDEGEE. The CDR3 is 19 amino acids. CDR3 bases: TGTGCCAGCAGCTCCCCCTCCCGACAGTCGTCATTCACATACAATGAGCAGTTCTTC. Amino acid sequence: CASSSPSRQSSFTYNEQFF.

This clone appeared once. The chain links TRBV18 to TRBJ2-1; D is perhaps TRBD2 (7 bases). CDR1 is KGHSH and CDR2 is LQKENI in the germline V gene. The CDR3 spans 17 residues. V lost 1 base to trimming and J lost 8 bases, with 21 bases between them. Here the CDR3 reads CASSPQSIGGRSDEQFF. The CDR3 nucleotides read TGTGCCAGCTCACCACAGTCAATCGGGGGGCGTAGCGATGAGCAGTTCTTC.

The V call is TRBV2, the J call TRBJ1-4, with a weak D call TRBD1 (5 bases). Trimming took off 3 bases at V and 5 bases at J, with 13 bases between the two ends. From germline, CDR1 is SNHLY and CDR2 FYNNEI. The CDR3 is 15 residues long. CDR3 DNA sequence: TGTGCCAGCAGTGACTTCGGGGAGGGGAATGAAAAACTGTTTTTT. Amino acid sequence: CASSDFGEGNEKLFF.

This chain uses TRBV29-1 with TRBJ2-3, with 12 bases lining up with TRBD2. Losses at the gene ends were 5 bases for V and 6 bases for J; bases not matched to a gene: 6. This CDR3 has 14 residues. From germline, CDR1 is SQVTM and CDR2 ANQGSEA. The DNA of the CDR3 is TGCAGCGTTAGGACTAGCGGGGAGCGGGATACGCAGTATTTT. Its translation is CSVRTSGERDTQYF.

The V gene is TRBV27, the J gene TRBJ1-2; the match to TRBD1 covers 7 bases. There are 14 residues in the CDR3. Germline lookup yields CDR1 MNHEY and CDR2 SMNVEV (reference sequence). Trimming took 5 bases from V and 6 from J; bases not matched to a gene: 9. The chain's CDR3 is CASSAWGQLNGYTF. The CDR3 DNA reads as TGTGCCAGCAGTGCGTGGGGACAGCTCAATGGCTACACCTTC.

V and J are TRBV30 and TRBJ1-3, with D maybe TRBD1 (5 bases). The CDR3 spans 12 residues. Germline V lookup: CDR1 GTSNPN, CDR2 SVGIG (reference sequence). CDR3 loop: CASQVSGNTIYF. CDR3 DNA sequence: TGTGCTTCACAGGTCTCTGGAAACACCATATATTTT.

This clone appeared a single time. The chain has TRBV6-1 and TRBJ2-1; D is perhaps TRBD2 (5 bases). V was trimmed by 0 bases and J by 8 bases, leaving 17 bases between them. Per germline, CDR1 MNHNS and CDR2 SASEGT. The CDR3 runs to 16 residues. The CDR3 is CASSEARGPLGDEQFF. The CDR3 DNA sequence: TGTGCCAGCAGTGAAGCCCGAGGCCCTCTCGGGGATGAGCAGTTCTTC.

This chain uses TRBV18 with TRBJ2-5, with 10 nucleotides matching TRBD2. With 3 bases clipped from V and 4 bases from J, the junction kept 2 bases outside the gene matches. The CDR3 covers 14 residues. Germline V CDR1 and CDR2: KGHSH, LQKENI. As DNA, the CDR3 is TGTGCCAGCTCACCGGGACTAGCGTTAGAGACCCAGTACTTC. This translates into CASSPGLALETQYF.

This chain connects TRBV5-1 to TRBJ2-1; TRBD2 agrees at 8 bases. This CDR3 contains 14 residues. The trim removed 2 bases at V and 9 bases at J, leaving 7 bases unmatched. Per the germline V gene, CDR1 is SGHRS and CDR2 is YFSETQ. In nucleotides, the CDR3 is TGCGCCAGCAGCTTAGCGGGGGCTACAGTTGAGCAGTTCTTC. Encoded protein: CASSLAGATVEQFF.

This chain joins TRBV21-1 and TRBJ1-1; the table's D gene call, TRBD1, was not cross checked with the DNA. TRBV21-1 is assigned pseudogene status. The CDR3 has 16 residues. CDR3 coding DNA: TGTGCCAGCAGCACACACATACGACATACGAACACTGAAGCTTTCTTT. Its translation is CASSTHIRHTNTEAFF.

The V gene is TRBV18, the J gene TRBJ2-2, with 11 bases matching TRBD2. V lost 3 bases to trimming and J lost 0 bases; unmatched junction nucleotides: 3. The CDR3 length is 17 residues. CDR1 is KGHSH and CDR2 is LQKENI in the germline V gene. CDR3 in amino acids: CASSPPGLAANTGELFF. The CDR3 DNA is TGTGCCAGCTCACCCCCGGGACTAGCGGCGAACACCGGGGAGCTGTTTTTT.

The chain links TRBV16 to TRBJ2-7; 7 positions match TRBD1. V dropped 8 bases and J dropped 5; count of bases not matched to a gene: 9. This CDR3 region has 13 residues. CDR1 and CDR2 from the germline V gene are KGHSY and FQNENV. Here the CDR3 reads CASRNTGADEQYF. CDR3 nucleotides: TGTGCCAGCCGAAACACAGGGGCGGACGAGCAGTACTTC.

The chain joins TRBV30 to TRBJ2-3; 9 bases are shared with TRBD2. The germline V gene encodes CDR1 GTSNPN and CDR2 SVGIG (reference sequence). Trimming took 2 bases from V and 5 from J; bases not matched to a gene: 11. The CDR3 is 16 amino acids. CDR3 sequence reads: CAWSISWASGVDTQYF. The DNA for the CDR3 is TGTGCCTGGAGTATTTCCTGGGCTAGCGGGGTAGATACGCAGTATTTT.

This clone has only a few counts. The J gene is TRBJ2-7, the V gene TRBV6-5, with no clear D. The CDR3 runs to 14 residues. Trimming shortened V by 2 bases and J by 6 bases, and 14 bases separated the two germline ends. CDR1 and CDR2 from the germline V gene are MNHEY and SVGAGI. CDR3 DNA: TGTGCCAGCAGTTACAAATCAGGTATTGCCGAGCAGTACTTC. Translation: CASSYKSGIAEQYF.

In regard to this clone: Distinct nucleotide sequences in the sample also encode this CDR3. V usage is TRBV5-1 and J usage is TRBJ1-5; D is unresolved. The CDR3 totals 15 residues. V lost 0 bases and J lost 0, with 7 bases in between. Germline V gene data show CDR1 as SGHRS and CDR2 as YFSETQ. The chain's CDR3 is CASSLAGNSNQPQHF. In DNA form, the CDR3 reads TGCGCCAGCAGCTTGGCGGGTAATAGCAATCAGCCCCAGCATTTT.

The J gene is TRBJ1-1, the V gene TRBV27; 8 nucleotides agree with TRBD1. The CDR3 has 13 amino acids. CDR1 is MNHEY, CDR2 SMNVEV, per germline (reference sequence). The V segment lost 9 bases and the J segment 0 bases; nucleotides outside the gene matches: 3. The CDR3 region has the DNA TGTGCCAGTTACAGGGGGGTGAACACTGAAGCTTTCTTT. This sequence encodes CASYRGVNTEAFF.

The chain joins TRBV2 to TRBJ1-5; perhaps TRBD1 as D (6 bases). This CDR3 has 16 amino acids. Trimming cost V 2 bases and J 6 bases, with 17 bases left between them. CDR1 and CDR2 from the germline V gene are SNHLY and FYNNEI. The CDR3 bases are TGTGCCAGCAGTGAATACGGGACATTAGCCGGTCAGCCCCAGCATTTT. Translation gives CASSEYGTLAGQPQHF.

The chain is built from TRBV7-2 and TRBJ1-1, with TRBD1 as a possible D gene (6 bases). Germline V gene data show CDR1 as SGHTA and CDR2 as FQGNSA. Trimming took 3 bases from V and 1 from J, leaving 6 bases between them. The CDR3 runs 13 residues. The CDR3 here is CASSFRGNTEAFF. Here the CDR3 DNA reads TGTGCCAGCAGCTTCAGGGGGAACACTGAAGCTTTCTTT.

The V gene is TRBV23-1, the J gene TRBJ2-1; 7 bases match TRBD1. TRBV23-1 is noted as an ORF with a role that remains uncertain. This CDR3 spans 17 amino acids. The J segment lost 7 bases and the V segment lost 3 bases, leaving 15 bases of the junction unmatched. The CDR3 is CASSQLTGVDSDNEQFF. The CDR3 coding sequence is TGCGCCAGCAGTCAGCTTACAGGGGTCGACTCAGATAATGAGCAGTTCTTC.

The gene calls are TRBV27 and TRBJ1-5; TRBD1 aligns across 8 bases. The V segment lost 4 bases and the J segment 1 base; nucleotides outside the gene matches: 6. The length of the CDR3 is 16 residues. Germline lookup yields CDR1 MNHEY and CDR2 SMNVEV (reference sequence). CDR3: CASSSLTGASNQPQHF. CDR3 coding DNA: TGTGCCAGCAGTTCGTTGACAGGGGCGAGCAATCAGCCCCAGCATTTT.

The chain couples TRBV5-1 to TRBJ1-6; no definite D call. V gave up 0 bases and J gave up 4 bases, with 11 bases separating them. Germline-derived CDR1 and CDR2 are SGHRS and YFSETQ. This CDR3 has 16 amino acids. The CDR3 protein is CASSLAGVGYNSPLHF. CDR3 bases: TGCGCCAGCAGCTTGGCCGGAGTCGGATATAATTCACCCCTCCACTTT.

The rearrangement uses TRBV25-1 and TRBJ1-2, with D possibly being TRBD1 (5 bases). The germline V and J ends were trimmed by 3 bases and 4 bases, with 18 bases remaining between them. In germline, CDR1 is MGHDK, CDR2 SYGVNS. The CDR3 runs 16 residues. This CDR3 reads CASSDDLPGLSYGYTF. As DNA, the CDR3 is TGTGCCAGCAGTGACGATTTACCGGGACTCAGCTATGGCTACACCTTC.

As regards this clone: Its ends do not fully match the called genes, so a read error is possible. The chain is built from TRBV5-6 and TRBJ2-5; TRBD2 aligns across 7 bases. CDR1 is SGHDT, CDR2 YYEEEE, per germline. There are 15 residues in the CDR3. CDR3 residues: CASSLVHGAGETQYF. The CDR3 DNA follows: TGTGCCAGCAGCTTGGTGCACGGGGCGGGAGAGACCCAATACTTC.

The chain uses TRBV19 and TRBJ1-2, with 9 nucleotides matching TRBD1. The germline V gene has CDR1 LNHDA and CDR2 SQIVND (reference sequence). V trimming: 6 bases; J trimming: 5 bases; junction bases outside the gene matches: 7. CDR3 length: 14 residues. DNA of the CDR3: TGTGCCAGTAGCCTCCTGACAGGGGGGTATGGCTACACCTTC. Translation gives CASSLLTGGYGYTF.

This chain links TRBV6-1 with TRBJ2-1, with D possibly TRBD1 on 5 matching bases. Trimming removed 2 bases from V and 9 bases from J, with 8 bases in between. The CDR3 loop spans 12 amino acids. Germline CDR1 is MNHNS and CDR2 is SASEGT. The CDR3 sequence: CASSERGIEQFF. The CDR3 region has the DNA TGTGCCAGCAGTGAAAGGGGAATTGAGCAGTTCTTC.

The genes are TRBV5-4 and TRBJ1-2; D possibly corresponds to TRBD1 (5 bases). This CDR3 contains 15 residues. The germline V gene has CDR1 SGHNT and CDR2 YYREEE (reference sequence). Trimming removed 4 bases from V and 1 base from J, with 14 bases in between. CDR3 sequence: CASSARAGLNYGYTF. Here the CDR3 DNA reads TGTGCCAGCAGCGCAAGGGCAGGGCTTAACTATGGCTACACCTTC.

V usage is TRBV27 and J usage is TRBJ2-3; 7 nucleotides agree with TRBD1. The germline V gene has CDR1 MNHEY and CDR2 SMNVEV (reference sequence). This CDR3 is built from 14 residues. V lost 10 bases to trimming and J lost 0 bases; unmatched junction nucleotides: 7. The CDR3 region has the DNA TGTGCCAACTTGTCGGGACAGAGCACAGATACGCAGTATTTT. Encoded protein: CANLSGQSTDTQYF.

The gene calls are TRBV2 and TRBJ2-7, with D possibly TRBD2 on 6 matching bases. This CDR3 has 13 residues. Deletions cut 8 bases from V and 0 bases from J, with 11 bases between. CDR1 and CDR2 from the germline V gene are SNHLY and FYNNEI. CDR3 sequence (DNA): TGTGCCAGCCGGGGGAGCTTCTCCTACGAGCAGTACTTC. It yields the protein CASRGSFSYEQYF.